The sequence of this T cell receptor (beta chain) was determined in a study of blood T cell repertoires in COVID-19. Looking at the study overall: The United States, Italy and Spain were the sources of the acute and convalescent COVID-19 samples. The cDNA or gDNA used as material had been derived from T cells, B-cell-depleted T cells, or PBMCs.

Original analysis: Amplified reference gene primers provided the basis for estimating nucleated cell counts. Data came from immunoSEQ multiplex PCR; TCRdb stores just in-frame clones and leaves some out. D and trimming were read from the DNA, whereas the V and J calls and clone size are those reported in that table. This sample has 90,000 to 120,000 clones, with approximately 86% found just once. CDR3 length equals 19 residues. Trimming took 0 bases from V and 2 from J; bases not matched to a gene: 10. Germline CDR1 and CDR2: LNHNV and YYDKDF (reference sequence). This clonotype was obtained from a woman aged 60 to 75 with acute or convalescent COVID-19. Material: peripheral blood. The gene calls are TRBV15 and TRBJ2-3, with 11 bases matching TRBD2. CDR3 protein: CATSRESRGTSGLTDTQYF. CDR3 nucleotide sequence: TGTGCCACCAGCAGAGAATCTAGAGGGACTAGCGGACTCACAGATACGCAGTATTTT.